The table lists the clone carrying this TCR beta chain with a count of one. Its antigen is as yet unknown. Relative to the germline gene, one junction end is altered; a read error may explain this. This entry comes from a study of Graves' ophthalmopathy and Graves' hyperthyroidism. General study findings and limits: Its predictions of ophthalmopathy progression gave the model 60% to 71% sensitivity and 72% to 75% specificity.

Per germline, CDR1 SGHVS and CDR2 FQNEAQ. The CDR3 runs 17 residues. The TCR beta CDR3 regions underwent amplification from RNA transcripts. The first-round RT-PCR employed HTBI primers together with the Qiagen OneStep RT-PCR kit. A multiplex PCR was then performed as the second round. TCRdb re-called the multiplex PCR reads with MiXCR, one entry per CDR3 protein. The table shows a few hundred thousand distinct CDR3 sequences, with roughly a sixth occurring only once. The sample was peripheral blood. This sequence originates from an adult woman with stable Graves' hyperthyroidism. This chain connects TRBV7-8 to TRBJ2-7, with TRBD2 matching 14 bases. CDR3 region: CASSQGTSGRRSYEQYF. The CDR3 DNA reads TGCGCCAGCAGCCAAGGGACTAGCGGGAGACGGTCCTACGAGCAGTACTTC.